The T cell receptor (beta chain) described here comes from a study of blood T cell repertoires in COVID-19. Turning to the study itself: PBMCs, B-cell-depleted T cells, or T cells were the source of the cDNA or gDNA that made up the material.

This clone has a single count. CDR3 length: 11 residues. CDR1 DFQATT and CDR2 SNEGSKA come from the germline V gene (reference sequence). The data were produced by immunoSEQ multiplex PCR, yet TCRdb's version contains in-frame clones alone and is incomplete. The table lists roughly 62,000 clones, approximately 79% of them singletons, with 15% to 20% in the top ten. V and J are TRBV20-1 and TRBJ2-3; 7 positions match TRBD2. The TCR sequence derives from a man aged 55 to 69 with acute or convalescent COVID-19. The specimen sequenced was peripheral blood. For the CDR3, the DNA is TGCAGCGGGAGGAAATCAGATACGCAGTATTTT. Its protein is CSGRKSDTQYF.